This paragraph covers one T cell receptor (beta chain) sequence. Generated by immunoSEQ multiplex PCR, the TCRdb table keeps only in-frame clones and is missing some. This table has around 240,000 clones, about 82% appearing once. This entry is derived from a study of blood T cell repertoires in COVID-19. The CDR3 consists of 15 residues. Germline CDR1 reads LGHNT; CDR2 reads FRNRAP. Trimming took off 0 bases at V and 4 bases at J, with 7 bases between the two ends. The chain has TRBV12-5 and TRBJ2-6, with D uncertain. Sequenced input: PBMCs or T cells enriched from blood (not recorded which). This TCR derives from a woman in her 50s who had recovered from COVID-19. CDR3 residues: CASGLVRSGANVLTF. The CDR3 coding sequence is TGTGCTAGTGGTTTGGTCCGGAGCGGGGCCAACGTCCTGACTTTC.